This entry features one T cell receptor beta chain sequence. No antigen is known for it. This record comes from a study of shared clonotypes between healthy human individuals. Study outcomes and limitations: All-four-donor shared clonotypes had higher generation probabilities than non-shared clonotypes did. Only blood was sampled; tissue repertoires likely differ.

Repertoires were generated with immunoSEQ multiplex PCR, while TCRdb's copy carries only in-frame clones and drops some. The sample holds approximately 2.5 million clones; 80% to 95% are singletons and the top ten take about 0.34%. The CDR3 totals 12 residues. Trimming left V 8 bases short and J 8 bases short, with 15 bases between. Germline CDR1 reads MDHEN; CDR2 reads SYDVKM. The chain has TRBV28 and TRBJ1-2, with D tentatively TRBD1 (6 bases). The specimen was naive CD4+ T cells from PBMCs. Documented subset: CD45RA+ positively selected. The sequence was collected from a man younger than 35 in good health. Some clones in this sample may be carry-over from other donors' samples. The CDR3 nucleotides are TGTGCCAGCTGGGGGCTCTATGGGGGCTACACCTTC. It translates to CASWGLYGGYTF.